These 27 T cell receptor beta chains were all obtained from the same sample, sequenced in a study of cytomegalovirus exposure and HLA in healthy donors. Primers: 60 Vbeta forward and 13 Jbeta reverse. TCRdb's table, derived via immunoSEQ multiplex PCR, lists solely in-frame clones and lacks some. This repertoire shows approximately 80,000 clones, 55% to 65% found once; its top ten account for over 12%. Sequencing used PBMCs. These receptors all stem from a woman aged 35 to 49 in good health and CMV-seropositive.

V and J are TRBV5-1 and TRBJ2-1; possible D gene TRBD2, 7 bases. Trimming took 5 bases from V and 7 from J, leaving 22 bases between them. The CDR3 totals 16 residues. CDR1 and CDR2 from the germline V gene are SGHRS and YFSETQ. This CDR3 is CASRGRGEGQRNEQFF. The CDR3 DNA reads as TGCGCCAGCAGGGGGAGGGGGGAGGGCCAAAGGAATGAGCAGTTCTTC.

In this sample, this clone turned up once. The chain recombines TRBV28 with TRBJ1-1; D is undetermined. This CDR3 has 14 amino acids. V lost 4 bases to trimming and J lost 0 bases, with 9 bases between them. CDR1 is MDHEN and CDR2 is SYDVKM in the germline V gene. As DNA, the CDR3 is TGTGCCAGCAGTTCTACCGGGGTGAACACTGAAGCTTTCTTT. It encodes CASSSTGVNTEAFF.

This clone was seen only a few times. This chain links TRBV5-4 with TRBJ1-5, with D possibly TRBD1 on 6 matching bases. The CDR3 length is 17 residues. Trimming pared 3 bases from V and 0 bases from J, leaving 16 bases between. Germline V gene data show CDR1 as SGHNT and CDR2 as YYREEE (reference sequence). CDR3 DNA sequence: TGTGCCAGCAGCTGGGGGCGACAGGACGATAGCAATCAGCCCCAGCATTTT. Translating gives CASSWGRQDDSNQPQHF.

The CDR3, as DNA: TGTGCCAGCAGTCCAAGACAGGGGGCGGTAGATACGCAGTATTTT. Amino acids: CASSPRQGAVDTQYF. The V gene is TRBV27, the J gene TRBJ2-3, with TRBD1 matching over 10 bases. The CDR3 has 15 residues. J gave up 5 bases and V 5 bases, and 7 bases lay outside the gene matches. Germline V gene data show CDR1 as MNHEY and CDR2 as SMNVEV (reference sequence).

V usage is TRBV5-1 and J usage is TRBJ1-1; D uncertain. The CDR3 is made up of 13 amino acids. The ends were cut back, 4 bases at V and 0 bases at J, with 7 bases in the middle. Germline V gene sequence: CDR1 SGHRS, CDR2 YFSETQ. The CDR3 DNA sequence: TGCGCCAGCAGCGGCAGTATGAACACTGAAGCTTTCTTT. Its translation is CASSGSMNTEAFF.

The chain recombines TRBV6-5 with TRBJ1-1, with D perhaps TRBD1 (5 bases). The CDR3 is 13 amino acids. CDR1 is MNHEY and CDR2 is SVGAGI in the germline V gene. Trimming removed 8 bases from V and 8 bases from J, with 18 bases in between. The CDR3 sequence: CASRQTLNLEAFF. CDR3 DNA sequence: TGTGCCAGCCGACAGACTCTGAATTTGGAAGCTTTCTTT.

The rearrangement links TRBV6-5 to TRBJ2-3; no clear D. The CDR3 covers 15 residues. V was clipped by 7 bases and J by 3 bases, with 17 bases between them. CDR1 MNHEY and CDR2 SVGAGI come from the germline V gene. In nucleotides, the CDR3 is TGTGCCAGCACCGATACCAACTGGTTTACAGATACGCAGTATTTT. Translating it yields CASTDTNWFTDTQYF.

The chain links TRBV12-5 to TRBJ2-2; a weak D match, TRBD1 (5 bases). Per germline, CDR1 LGHNT and CDR2 FRNRAP. Trimming removed 6 bases at V and 1 base at J, with 6 bases between. CDR3 length equals 13 residues. DNA of the CDR3: TGTGCTAGTGGCAGGGAGAACACCGGGGAGCTGTTTTTT. This sequence encodes CASGRENTGELFF.

V gene TRBV28 combines with J gene TRBJ1-2; 7 bases are a match to TRBD1. The CDR3 length is 18 residues. Germline trimming cut 4 bases from V and 1 base from J; bases unmatched to any gene: 15. Germline CDR1 MDHEN, CDR2 SYDVKM. The CDR3 loop is CASSSDRLPGQNNYGYTF. For the CDR3, the DNA is TGTGCCAGCAGTTCCGACCGACTCCCGGGACAGAATAACTATGGCTACACCTTC.

The CDR3, as DNA: TGTGCCATCAGGAGACAGGGATCTAACTATGGCTACACCTTC. Translated: CAIRRQGSNYGYTF. The rearrangement joins TRBV10-3 to TRBJ1-2; TRBD1 matches at 7 bases. CDR1 ENHRY and CDR2 SYGVKD come from the germline V gene. V lost 6 bases to trimming and J lost 0 bases; unmatched junction nucleotides: 4. The CDR3 loop spans 14 amino acids.

The chain employs TRBV19 and TRBJ2-1; 7 nucleotides match TRBD2. This CDR3 has 16 amino acids. V dropped 4 bases and J dropped 0; count of bases not matched to a gene: 6. Germline V lookup: CDR1 LNHDA, CDR2 SQIVND (reference sequence). The CDR3 DNA reads TGTGCCAGTAGTACAGGACTAGGTCGCTCCTACAATGAGCAGTTCTTC. Translating gives CASSTGLGRSYNEQFF.

The V and J genes are TRBV5-1 and TRBJ2-5, with D maybe TRBD2 (6 bases). The CDR3 covers 16 residues. V was shortened by 4 bases and J by 2 bases, with 18 bases between the two germline ends. Germline V CDR1 and CDR2: SGHRS, YFSETQ. The CDR3 nucleotides read TGCGCCAGCAGCCCCGAATGGGCGGGGATACAAGAGACCCAGTACTTC. Encoded protein: CASSPEWAGIQETQYF.

The rearrangement uses TRBV7-2 and TRBJ1-3; D might be TRBD1 (6 bases). V shed 5 bases and J shed 0 bases, with 14 bases lying between them. Germline CDR1 is SGHTA and CDR2 is FQGNSA. The CDR3 runs 16 residues. CDR3 region: CASSPRQVASGNTIYF. The CDR3 nucleotides read TGTGCCAGCAGCCCCCGACAGGTCGCCTCTGGAAACACCATATATTTT.

The gene calls are TRBV27 and TRBJ2-1; weak D call: TRBD2 (5 bases). V lost 2 bases and J 0 bases, leaving 8 bases between the germline ends. This CDR3 region has 15 residues. Germline V gene data show CDR1 as MNHEY and CDR2 as SMNVEV (reference sequence). CDR3 region: CASSLGSSSYNEQFF. CDR3 coding DNA: TGTGCCAGCAGTTTAGGGAGTAGCTCCTACAATGAGCAGTTCTTC.

V is TRBV28 and J is TRBJ1-1, with D perhaps TRBD1 (6 bases). CDR1 is MDHEN and CDR2 is SYDVKM in the germline V gene. The CDR3 loop spans 12 amino acids. V lost 7 bases, J lost 4 bases, and 10 bases lay in between. The CDR3 reads CASNVQGTEAFF. CDR3 DNA: TGTGCCAGCAATGTACAGGGCACTGAAGCTTTCTTT. Combining the CDR3 with reference TRBV28 and TRBJ1-1 gives the whole variable domain DVKVTQSSRYLVKRTGEKVFLECVQDMDHENMFWYRQDPGLGLRLIYFSYDVKMKEKGDIPEGYSVSREKKERFSLILESASTNQTSMYLCASNVQGTEAFFGQGTRLTVV.

The J gene is TRBJ2-3, the V gene TRBV6-1; the match to TRBD1 covers 9 bases. Trimming cost V 4 bases and J 8 bases; bases outside gene matches: 7. The CDR3 consists of 14 residues. Germline assignment: CDR1 MNHNS and CDR2 SASEGT. Written as DNA, the CDR3 is TGTGCCAGCAGTGGACAGGGGGACCGAATTACGCAGTATTTT. Translated, it gives CASSGQGDRITQYF.

This clone appeared a few times. The V call is TRBV7-2, the J call TRBJ2-7; 8 bases are a match to TRBD2. The V segment lost 1 base and the J segment 0 bases; nucleotides outside the gene matches: 2. The germline V gene has CDR1 SGHTA and CDR2 FQGNSA. The CDR3 is made up of 15 amino acids. Here the CDR3 DNA reads TGTGCCAGCAGCTTAGATGGGACTAGCTCCTACGAGCAGTACTTC. Its translation is CASSLDGTSSYEQYF.

Only a few counts were recorded for this clone. J is TRBJ1-5 and V is TRBV13; TRBD1 agrees at 8 bases. The germline CDR1 and CDR2 sequences are PRHDT and FYEKMQ (reference sequence). The CDR3 is 14 amino acids. The V segment lost 6 bases and the J segment 7 bases; nucleotides outside the gene matches: 8. CDR3 protein: CASSFGQGIQPQHF. In DNA, the CDR3 is TGTGCCAGCAGTTTCGGACAGGGCATACAGCCCCAGCATTTT.

The gene calls are TRBV28 and TRBJ1-1; 7 positions agree with TRBD1. Germline-derived CDR1 and CDR2 are MDHEN and SYDVKM. The V gene end was trimmed by 0 bases and the J gene end by 4 bases; junction bases not matched to a gene: 2. The CDR3 has 14 residues. CDR3 in amino acids: CASSLWTGTTEAFF. CDR3 nucleotide sequence: TGTGCCAGCAGTTTATGGACAGGGACCACTGAAGCTTTCTTT.

This clone was observed a few times. V is TRBV19 and J is TRBJ2-7; 8 positions match TRBD1. With V trimmed by 6 bases and J by 0 bases, 13 bases remained unmatched. This CDR3 contains 17 residues. Germline V gene sequence: CDR1 LNHDA, CDR2 SQIVND (reference sequence). The CDR3 DNA sequence: TGTGCCAGTAGAAAGCGAGCGACAGGGGAACTCTCCTACGAGCAGTACTTC. Its protein is CASRKRATGELSYEQYF.

The rearrangement links TRBV7-9 to TRBJ1-4, with TRBD1 matching over 10 bases. The trim removed 5 bases at V and 7 bases at J, leaving 4 bases unmatched. The CDR3 consists of 14 residues. Germline CDR1 is SEHNR and CDR2 is FQNEAQ (reference sequence). CDR3 nucleotide sequence: TGTGCCAGCAGCGACGGACAGGGGGTTGAAAAACTGTTTTTT. This translates into CASSDGQGVEKLFF.

J is TRBJ2-1 and V is TRBV2; 8 bases line up with TRBD1. Looked up from germline, CDR1 is SNHLY and CDR2 is FYNNEI. CDR3 length equals 15 residues. Losses at the gene ends were 7 bases for V and 5 bases for J; bases not matched to a gene: 10. The CDR3 sequence: CASTPSGQVNNEQFF. The CDR3 DNA follows: TGTGCCAGCACTCCATCGGGACAGGTGAACAATGAGCAGTTCTTC.

The V and J genes are TRBV4-3 and TRBJ1-4, with D perhaps TRBD1 (5 bases). The V gene's germline CDR1 is LGHNA and CDR2 YSLEER. Trimming pared 0 bases from V and 10 bases from J, leaving 12 bases between. The CDR3 sequence is 14 residues long. The CDR3: CASSQDRAIGKLFF. CDR3 nucleotides: TGCGCCAGCAGCCAAGACAGGGCTATAGGAAAACTGTTTTTT.

This clone was picked up one time. The chain is built from TRBV7-9 and TRBJ2-2; D is perhaps TRBD2 (6 bases). There are 13 residues in the CDR3. With 1 base removed from V and 6 bases from J, the gap between germline ends came to 6 bases. In germline, CDR1 is SEHNR, CDR2 FQNEAQ (reference sequence). CDR3: CASSLGGAGELFF. CDR3 in DNA: TGTGCCAGCAGCTTAGGGGGGGCCGGGGAGCTGTTTTTT.

The chain couples TRBV27 to TRBJ1-1; D remains unclear. V shed 5 bases and J shed 0 bases, with 7 bases lying between them. The CDR3 has 13 amino acids. CDR1 is MNHEY, CDR2 SMNVEV, per germline (reference sequence). The CDR3 DNA reads TGTGCCAGCAGTCTAACTCTGAACACTGAAGCTTTCTTT. The encoded protein is CASSLTLNTEAFF.

This clone has just a few counts. The rearrangement links TRBV6-5 to TRBJ1-5; TRBD1 agrees at 10 bases. Germline V gene data show CDR1 as MNHEY and CDR2 as SVGAGI. The CDR3 has 16 residues. V lost 2 bases to trimming and J lost 6 bases; unmatched junction nucleotides: 7. The CDR3 DNA follows: TGTGCCAGCAGTTACGGTCCCGACAGGGGGCGTCAGCCCCAGCATTTT. Translation: CASSYGPDRGRQPQHF.

The gene calls are TRBV18 and TRBJ2-5; 10 bases are a match to TRBD1. The CDR3 length is 15 residues. The V gene end was trimmed by 2 bases and the J gene end by 5 bases; junction bases not matched to a gene: 5. The germline gives CDR1 KGHSH, CDR2 LQKENI. The CDR3 DNA reads TGTGCCAGCTCACCAGGGGACAGGGGTCGGGAGACCCAGTACTTC. It encodes CASSPGDRGRETQYF.